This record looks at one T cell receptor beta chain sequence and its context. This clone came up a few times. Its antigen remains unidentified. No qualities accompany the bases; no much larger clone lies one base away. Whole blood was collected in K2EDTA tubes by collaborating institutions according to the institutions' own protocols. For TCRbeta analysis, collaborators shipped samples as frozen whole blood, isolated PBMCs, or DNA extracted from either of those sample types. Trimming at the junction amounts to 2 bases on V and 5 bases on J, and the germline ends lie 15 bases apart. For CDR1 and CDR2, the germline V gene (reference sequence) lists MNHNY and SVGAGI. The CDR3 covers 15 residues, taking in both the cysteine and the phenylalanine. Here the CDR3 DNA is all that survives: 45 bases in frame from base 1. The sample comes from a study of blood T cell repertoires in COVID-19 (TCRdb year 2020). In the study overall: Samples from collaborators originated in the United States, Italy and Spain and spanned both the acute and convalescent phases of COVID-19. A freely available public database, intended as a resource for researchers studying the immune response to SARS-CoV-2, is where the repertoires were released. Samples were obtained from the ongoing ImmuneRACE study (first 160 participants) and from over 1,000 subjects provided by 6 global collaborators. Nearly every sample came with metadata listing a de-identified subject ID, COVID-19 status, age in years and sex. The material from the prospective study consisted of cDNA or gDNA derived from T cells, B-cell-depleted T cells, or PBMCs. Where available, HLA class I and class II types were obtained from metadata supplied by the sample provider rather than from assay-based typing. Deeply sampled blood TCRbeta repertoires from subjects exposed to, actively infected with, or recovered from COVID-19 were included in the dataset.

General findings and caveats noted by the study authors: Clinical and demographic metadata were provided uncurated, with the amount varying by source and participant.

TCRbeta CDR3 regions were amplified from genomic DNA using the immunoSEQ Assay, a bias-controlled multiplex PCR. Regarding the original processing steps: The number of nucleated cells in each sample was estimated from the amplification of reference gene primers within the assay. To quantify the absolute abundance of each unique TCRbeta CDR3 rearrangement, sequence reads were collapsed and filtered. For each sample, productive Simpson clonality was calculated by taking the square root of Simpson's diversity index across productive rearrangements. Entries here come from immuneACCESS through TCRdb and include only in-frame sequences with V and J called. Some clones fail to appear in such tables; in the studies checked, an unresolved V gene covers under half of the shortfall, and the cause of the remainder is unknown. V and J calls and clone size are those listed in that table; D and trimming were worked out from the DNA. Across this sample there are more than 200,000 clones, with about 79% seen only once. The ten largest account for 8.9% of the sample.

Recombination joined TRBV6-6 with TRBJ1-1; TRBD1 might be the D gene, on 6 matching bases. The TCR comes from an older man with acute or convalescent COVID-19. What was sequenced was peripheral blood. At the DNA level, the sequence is TGTGCCAGCAGTTACCCGGGACGAGGGGGAACTGAAGCTTTCTTT. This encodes CASSYPGRGGTEAFF.